These 9 T cell receptor beta chains were all obtained from the same sample, sequenced in a study of T cells in Graves' hyperthyroidism and ophthalmopathy. Amplification of TCR beta CDR3 regions used RNA as the template. The study used the HTBI primer set for a first-round RT-PCR of the TCR CDR3. TCRdb independently ran MiXCR on the multiplex PCR reads; one entry per CDR3 protein. In the table there are about 640,000 distinct CDR3 sequences, 20% to 25% of which are singletons. The sequenced material came from blood. The receptor source for this set is a man aged 30-40 years with Graves' ophthalmopathy.

This clonotype was observed a handful of times. V gene TRBV2 combines with J gene TRBJ2-5, with D hard to call. V lost 3 bases to trimming and J lost 2 bases, with 7 bases between them. The CDR3 runs 13 residues. CDR1 and CDR2 (germline): SNHLY, FYNNEI. In DNA form, the CDR3 reads TGTGCCAGCAGTGAGATAGCTCAAGAGACCCAGTACTTC. Translated, it gives CASSEIAQETQYF.

CDR3 region: CASSMGLAAHTQYF. The CDR3 DNA is TGTGCCAGCAGTATGGGACTAGCCGCCCATACGCAGTATTTT. The chain carries TRBV28 and TRBJ2-3, with 9 bases identical to TRBD2. This CDR3 has 14 amino acids. The V segment lost 5 bases and the J segment 7 bases; nucleotides outside the gene matches: 7. Germline V gives CDR1 MDHEN, CDR2 SYDVKM.

The table lists this clonotype with a few counts. The chain couples TRBV7-9 to TRBJ2-7; 8 bases are a match to TRBD2. The V gene end was trimmed by 5 bases and the J gene end by 0 bases; junction bases not matched to a gene: 6. The germline CDR1 and CDR2 sequences are SEHNR and FQNEAQ (reference sequence). The CDR3 has 15 amino acids. The CDR3 bases are TGTGCCAGCAGCCCTGGGACTAGAAGCTCCTACGAGCAGTACTTC. Amino acids: CASSPGTRSSYEQYF.

V is TRBV4-1 and J is TRBJ2-1, with D possibly TRBD2 on 7 matching bases. The CDR3 has 15 amino acids. CDR1 is MGHRA, CDR2 YSYEKL, per germline. Trimming pared 0 bases from V and 5 bases from J, leaving 11 bases between. The CDR3 is CASSQDRGANNEQFF. DNA for the CDR3: TGCGCCAGCAGCCAAGATCGGGGGGCCAACAATGAGCAGTTCTTC.

This clonotype has ten or more counts. The genes are TRBV3-1 and TRBJ1-4, with D perhaps matching TRBD1 (5 bases). CDR1 is LGHDT, CDR2 YNNKEL, per germline (reference sequence). CDR3 length: 14 residues. Trimming cost V 7 bases and J 5 bases, with 14 bases left between them. The CDR3 region is CASTPAGLNEKLFF. The CDR3 DNA follows: TGTGCCAGCACCCCCGCAGGGTTAAATGAAAAACTGTTTTTT.

This chain connects TRBV4-1 to TRBJ1-1; tentative D call: TRBD1 (5 bases). The CDR3 extends over 14 amino acids. V lost 3 bases and J lost 1, with 9 bases in between. The germline V gene encodes CDR1 MGHRA and CDR2 YSYEKL. The CDR3 DNA reads TGCGCCAGCAGCCACCGGGACGGGAACACTGAAGCTTTCTTT. Its protein product is CASSHRDGNTEAFF.

This clonotype was picked up many times. This rearrangement joins TRBV30 to TRBJ2-1; 14 nucleotides line up with TRBD2. The CDR3 is made up of 15 amino acids. Trimming cost V 3 bases and J 8 bases; bases outside gene matches: 6. Germline-derived CDR1 and CDR2 are GTSNPN and SVGIG (reference sequence). Here the CDR3 DNA reads TGTGCCTGGAGCGGACTAGCGGGGGGTAGCTATGAGCAGTTCTTC. This sequence encodes CAWSGLAGGSYEQFF. Variable domain in full (rest from reference TRBV30 and TRBJ2-1): SQTIHQWPATLVQPVGSPLSLECTVEGTSNPNLYWYRQAAGRGLQLLFYSVGIGQISSEVPQNLSASRPQDRQFILSSKKLLLSDSGFYLCAWSGLAGGSYEQFFGPGTRLTVL.

As to this clonotype: A much larger clonotype is one base distant, so this may be a read error. V usage is TRBV30 and J usage is TRBJ1-6; 7 bases fit TRBD1. Germline values: CDR1 GTSNPN, CDR2 SVGIG (reference sequence). V dropped 5 bases and J dropped 9; count of bases not matched to a gene: 4. The length of the CDR3 is 12 residues. CDR3: CAWGQVPSPLHF. The CDR3 region has the DNA TGTGCCTGGGGACAGGTCCCTTCACCCCTCCACTTT. The full variable domain, in which reference TRBV30 and TRBJ1-6 provide the parts outside the CDR3, is SQTIHQWPATLVQPVGSPLSLECTVEGTSNPNLYWYRQAAGRGLQLLFYSVGIGQISSEVPQNLSASRPQDRQFILSSKKLLLSDSGFYLCAWGQVPSPLHFGNGTRLTVT.

The sample holds a few counts of this clonotype. This chain uses TRBV10-3 with TRBJ2-7; the D is unclear. Per the germline V gene, CDR1 is ENHRY and CDR2 is SYGVKD. The CDR3 sequence is 11 residues long. The V and J ends lost 1 base and 4 bases respectively, with 2 bases between them. The CDR3 is CAISEYYEQYF. CDR3 DNA sequence: TGTGCCATCAGTGAGTATTACGAGCAGTACTTC.